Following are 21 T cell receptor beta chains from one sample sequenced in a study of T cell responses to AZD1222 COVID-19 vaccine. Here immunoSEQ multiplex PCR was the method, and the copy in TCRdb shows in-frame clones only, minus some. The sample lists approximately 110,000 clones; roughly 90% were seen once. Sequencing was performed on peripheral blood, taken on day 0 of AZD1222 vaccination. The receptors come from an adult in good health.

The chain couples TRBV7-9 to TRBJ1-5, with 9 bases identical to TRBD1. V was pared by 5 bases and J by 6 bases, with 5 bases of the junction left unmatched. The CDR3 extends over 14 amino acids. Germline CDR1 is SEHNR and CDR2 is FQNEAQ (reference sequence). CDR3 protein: CASSPGQGTQPQHF. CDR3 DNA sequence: TGTGCCAGCAGCCCGGGACAGGGCACTCAGCCCCAGCATTTT.

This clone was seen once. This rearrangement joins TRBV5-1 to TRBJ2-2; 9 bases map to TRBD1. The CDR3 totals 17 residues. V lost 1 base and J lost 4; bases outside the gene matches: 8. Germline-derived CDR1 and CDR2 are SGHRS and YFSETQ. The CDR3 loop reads CASSLTGTGSGTGELFF. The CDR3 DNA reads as TGCGCCAGCAGCTTGACCGGGACAGGGTCTGGCACCGGGGAGCTGTTTTTT.

CDR3 region: CASSLRWASGSGDTQYF. The CDR3 DNA is TGTGCCAGCAGCTTACGCTGGGCTAGCGGGAGCGGAGATACGCAGTATTTT. The chain employs TRBV7-3 and TRBJ2-3; TRBD2 aligns across 10 bases. Germline-derived CDR1 and CDR2 are SGHTA and FQGTGA. The CDR3 extends over 17 amino acids. The V gene end was trimmed by 2 bases and the J gene end by 5 bases; junction bases not matched to a gene: 10.

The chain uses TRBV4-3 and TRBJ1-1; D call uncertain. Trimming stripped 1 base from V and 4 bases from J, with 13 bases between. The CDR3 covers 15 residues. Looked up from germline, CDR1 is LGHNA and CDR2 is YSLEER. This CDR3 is CASSQGIGWATEAFF. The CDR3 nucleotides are TGCGCCAGCAGCCAAGGGATCGGGTGGGCCACTGAAGCTTTCTTT.

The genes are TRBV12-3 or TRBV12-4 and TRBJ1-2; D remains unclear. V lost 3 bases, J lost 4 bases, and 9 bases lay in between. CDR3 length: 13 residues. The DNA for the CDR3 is TGTGCCAGCAGTTTCGCCGACACCTATGGCTACACCTTC. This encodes CASSFADTYGYTF.

CDR3 in DNA: TGTGCCAGCAGTTGGCCTGGGTTAAAAACGACAGAGAATCAGCCCCAGCATTTT. Encoded protein: CASSWPGLKTTENQPQHF. This chain links TRBV28 with TRBJ1-5; weak D call: TRBD1 (5 bases). Germline V CDR1 and CDR2: MDHEN, SYDVKM. The CDR3 consists of 18 residues. V gave up 4 bases and J gave up 4 bases, with 23 bases separating them.

The CDR3 loop is CAWSTSPVNTEAFF. The CDR3 nucleotides read TGTGCCTGGAGTACCTCCCCGGTGAACACTGAAGCTTTCTTT. The chain uses TRBV30 and TRBJ1-1; D is undetermined. CDR3 length equals 14 residues. Germline V lookup: CDR1 GTSNPN, CDR2 SVGIG (reference sequence). The V end lost 2 bases, the J end lost 0 bases, and 10 bases lay between the germline ends. The full variable domain, rest sourced from reference TRBV30 and TRBJ1-1, is SQTIHQWPATLVQPVGSPLSLECTVEGTSNPNLYWYRQAAGRGLQLLFYSVGIGQISSEVPQNLSASRPQDRQFILSSKKLLLSDSGFYLCAWSTSPVNTEAFFGQGTRLTVV.

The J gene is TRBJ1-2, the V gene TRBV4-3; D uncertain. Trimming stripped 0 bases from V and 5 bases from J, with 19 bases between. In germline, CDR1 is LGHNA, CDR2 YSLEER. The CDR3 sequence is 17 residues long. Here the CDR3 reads CASSQDPYRTEVYGYTF. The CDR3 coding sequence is TGCGCCAGCAGCCAAGATCCCTATAGGACGGAGGTTTATGGCTACACCTTC.

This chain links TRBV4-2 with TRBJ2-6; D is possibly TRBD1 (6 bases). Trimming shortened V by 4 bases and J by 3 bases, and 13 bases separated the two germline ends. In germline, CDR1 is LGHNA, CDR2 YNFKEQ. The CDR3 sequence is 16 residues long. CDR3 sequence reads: CASSLNRVGGANVLTF. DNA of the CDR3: TGTGCCAGCAGCCTTAACAGGGTGGGTGGGGCCAACGTCCTGACTTTC.

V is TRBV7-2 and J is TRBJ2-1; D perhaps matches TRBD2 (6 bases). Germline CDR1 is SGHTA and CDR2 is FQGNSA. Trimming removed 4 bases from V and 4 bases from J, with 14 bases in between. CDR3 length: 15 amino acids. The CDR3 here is CASSSTRALYNEQFF. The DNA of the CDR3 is TGTGCCAGCAGCTCGACTAGGGCCCTATACAATGAGCAGTTCTTC.

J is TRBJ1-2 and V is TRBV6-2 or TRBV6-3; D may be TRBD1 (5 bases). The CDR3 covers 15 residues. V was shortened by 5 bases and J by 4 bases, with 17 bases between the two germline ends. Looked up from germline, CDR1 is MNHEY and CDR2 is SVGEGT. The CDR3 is CASSPQGAGGYGYTF. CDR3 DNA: TGTGCCAGCAGTCCCCAAGGGGCAGGAGGCTATGGCTACACCTTC.

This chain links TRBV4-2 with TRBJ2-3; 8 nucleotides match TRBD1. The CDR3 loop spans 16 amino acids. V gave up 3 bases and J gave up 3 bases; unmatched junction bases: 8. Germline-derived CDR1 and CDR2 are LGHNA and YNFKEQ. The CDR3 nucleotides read TGTGCCAGCAGCCACCCGGACAGGGTAAGGACAGATACGCAGTATTTT. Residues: CASSHPDRVRTDTQYF.

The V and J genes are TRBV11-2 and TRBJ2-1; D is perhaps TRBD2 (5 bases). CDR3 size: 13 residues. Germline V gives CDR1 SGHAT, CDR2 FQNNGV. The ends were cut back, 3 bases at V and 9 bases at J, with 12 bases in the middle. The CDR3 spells CASSFALAGEQFF. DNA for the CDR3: TGTGCCAGCAGCTTCGCCCTAGCCGGTGAGCAGTTCTTC. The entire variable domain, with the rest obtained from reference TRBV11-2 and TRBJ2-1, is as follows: EAGVAQSPRYKIIEKRQSVAFWCNPISGHATLYWYQQILGQGPKLLIQFQNNGVVDDSQLPKDRFSAERLKGVDSTLKIQPAKLEDSAVYLCASSFALAGEQFFGPGTRLTVL.

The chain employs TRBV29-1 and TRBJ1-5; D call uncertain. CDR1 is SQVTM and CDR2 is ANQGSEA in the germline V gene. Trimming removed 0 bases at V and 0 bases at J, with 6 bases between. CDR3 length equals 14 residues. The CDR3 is CSVEDQCSNQPQHF. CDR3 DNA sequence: TGCAGCGTTGAAGATCAATGTAGCAATCAGCCCCAGCATTTT.

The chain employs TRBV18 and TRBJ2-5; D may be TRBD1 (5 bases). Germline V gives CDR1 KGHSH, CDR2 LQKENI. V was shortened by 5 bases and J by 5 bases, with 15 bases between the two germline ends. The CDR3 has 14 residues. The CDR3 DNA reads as TGTGCCAGCTCATCACAGGTCCAGGCGGAGACCCAGTACTTC. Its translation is CASSSQVQAETQYF.

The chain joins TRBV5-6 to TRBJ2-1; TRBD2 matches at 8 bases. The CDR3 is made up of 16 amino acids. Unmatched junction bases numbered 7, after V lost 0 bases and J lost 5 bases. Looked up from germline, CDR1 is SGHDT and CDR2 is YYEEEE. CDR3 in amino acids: CASSLVVSGGHNEQFF. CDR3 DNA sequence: TGTGCCAGCAGCTTGGTGGTAAGCGGGGGACACAATGAGCAGTTCTTC.

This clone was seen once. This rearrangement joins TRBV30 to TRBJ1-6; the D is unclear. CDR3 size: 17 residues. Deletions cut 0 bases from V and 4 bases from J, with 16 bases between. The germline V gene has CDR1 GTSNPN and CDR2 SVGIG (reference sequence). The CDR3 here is CAWSVPVSWEYNSPLHF. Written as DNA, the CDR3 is TGTGCCTGGAGTGTACCGGTATCGTGGGAGTATAATTCACCCCTCCACTTT. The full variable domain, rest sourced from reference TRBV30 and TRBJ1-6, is SQTIHQWPATLVQPVGSPLSLECTVEGTSNPNLYWYRQAAGRGLQLLFYSVGIGQISSEVPQNLSASRPQDRQFILSSKKLLLSDSGFYLCAWSVPVSWEYNSPLHFGNGTRLTVT.

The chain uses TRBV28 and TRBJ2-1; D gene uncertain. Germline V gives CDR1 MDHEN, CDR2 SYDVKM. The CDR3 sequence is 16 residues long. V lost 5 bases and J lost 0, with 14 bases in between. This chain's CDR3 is CASSRLSVSSYNEQFF. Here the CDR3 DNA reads TGTGCCAGCAGTCGCCTAAGCGTCAGCTCCTACAATGAGCAGTTCTTC.

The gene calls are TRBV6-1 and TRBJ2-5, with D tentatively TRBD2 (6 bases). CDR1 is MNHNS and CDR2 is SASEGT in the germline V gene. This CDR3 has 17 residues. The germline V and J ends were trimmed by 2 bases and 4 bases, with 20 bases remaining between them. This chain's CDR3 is CASSESYGGAQIETQYF. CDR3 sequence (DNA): TGTGCCAGCAGTGAATCTTACGGAGGGGCACAAATAGAGACCCAGTACTTC.

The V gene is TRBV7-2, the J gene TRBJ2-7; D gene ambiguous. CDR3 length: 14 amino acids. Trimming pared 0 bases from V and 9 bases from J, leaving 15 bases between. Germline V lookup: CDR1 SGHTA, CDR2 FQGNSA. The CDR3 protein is CASSLALYDRRQYF. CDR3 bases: TGTGCCAGCAGCTTAGCTCTATACGACCGAAGGCAGTACTTC.

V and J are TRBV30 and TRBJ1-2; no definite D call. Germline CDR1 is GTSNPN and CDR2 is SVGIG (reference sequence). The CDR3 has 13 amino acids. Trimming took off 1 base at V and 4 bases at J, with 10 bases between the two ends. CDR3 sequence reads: CAWSATVLYGYTF. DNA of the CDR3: TGTGCCTGGAGTGCTACAGTGCTCTATGGCTACACCTTC.